This T cell receptor beta chain is from a study of OX40 agonist ivuxolimab in advanced cancers. Patients with autoimmune history or systemic immunosuppression were excluded. The V segment lost 4 bases and the J segment 0 bases; nucleotides outside the gene matches: 4. This CDR3 contains 15 residues. Germline values: CDR1 SGHVS, CDR2 FQNEAQ. Findings of the study overall: Certain nonresponding patients likewise had low normalized T-cell clonal expansion. On average, CD8+ T cells had more expanded clones than CD4+.

The repertoire was sequenced with immunoSEQ multiplex PCR; TCRdb's copy has only in-frame clones and lacks some. The sample yields approximately 76,000 clones, approximately 88% seen once. To note about this clone: What it binds is unknown.

The material sequenced was CD4+ or CD8+ T cells sorted from blood, taken in a trial of the OX40 agonist ivuxolimab. The sequence derives from an adult with an advanced solid tumor such as melanoma, head and neck, liver or kidney cancer. This sequence joins TRBV7-8 and TRBJ2-7, with 9 nucleotides matching TRBD1. CDR3 nucleotide sequence: TGTGCCAGCAGCTCTCGGACAGGGGACTCCTACGAGCAGTACTTC. Its protein product is CASSSRTGDSYEQYF.